These 20 T cell receptor beta chains were sequenced from one sample in a study of cytomegalovirus exposure and HLA in healthy donors. The PCR was carried out with 60 Vbeta primers and 13 Jbeta primers. Assay used: immunoSEQ multiplex PCR; TCRdb lists only in-frame clones, some missing. The sample has about 170,000 clones, around three quarters seen once; the top ten hold about 2.3%. The sample consisted of PBMCs. Source of these receptors: a woman in her 50s in good health and CMV-seronegative.

The V call is TRBV13, the J call TRBJ2-7; no reliable D call. Germline CDR1 is PRHDT and CDR2 is FYEKMQ (reference sequence). Deletions cut 5 bases from V and 0 bases from J, with 5 bases between. There are 12 residues in the CDR3. The CDR3 DNA sequence: TGTGCCAGCAGCCTCAGCTCCTACGAGCAGTACTTC. Its protein is CASSLSSYEQYF.

V usage is TRBV2 and J usage is TRBJ1-5; 9 nucleotides match TRBD1. The CDR3 runs 15 residues. Trimming removed 8 bases from V and 3 bases from J; junction bases left unmatched: 8. CDR1 is SNHLY, CDR2 FYNNEI, per germline. CDR3 region: CASDGGTGPNQPQHF. As DNA, the CDR3 is TGTGCCAGCGATGGGGGGACAGGGCCCAATCAGCCCCAGCATTTT.

This chain links TRBV5-1 with TRBJ2-5, with a tentative D call TRBD2 (6 bases). The CDR3 runs to 15 residues. Germline assignment: CDR1 SGHRS and CDR2 YFSETQ. V was pared by 4 bases and J by 4 bases, with 17 bases between. The CDR3 protein is CASSASSAGLETQYF. As DNA, the CDR3 is TGCGCCAGCAGCGCCAGCTCGGCGGGGCTAGAGACCCAGTACTTC.

V gene TRBV7-8 combines with J gene TRBJ2-1, with 8 nucleotides matching TRBD2. The CDR3 extends over 14 amino acids. Germline CDR1 reads SGHVS; CDR2 reads FQNEAQ. After removal of 5 bases from V and 1 base from J, the junction contained 1 base not matched to a gene. This chain's CDR3 is CASSRGGSYNEQFF. CDR3 DNA sequence: TGTGCCAGCAGCCGGGGGGGATCCTACAATGAGCAGTTCTTC.

V is TRBV11-2 and J is TRBJ2-2; TRBD2 aligns across 8 bases. V shed 6 bases and J 2 bases; nucleotides not matched to a gene: 5. The CDR3 length is 15 residues. CDR1 and CDR2 from the germline V gene are SGHAT and FQNNGV. CDR3 sequence (DNA): TGTGCCAGCAGTGTTGTAGCGGGAAACACCGGGGAGCTGTTTTTT. Protein sequence: CASSVVAGNTGELFF.

V usage is TRBV14 and J usage is TRBJ2-7, with a tentative D call TRBD2 (6 bases). Germline CDR1 SGHDN, CDR2 FVKESK. The CDR3 covers 13 residues. The V end lost 6 bases, the J end lost 7 bases, and 16 bases lay between the germline ends. The CDR3 here is CASRKGGTREQYF. The CDR3 DNA sequence: TGTGCCAGCAGAAAAGGCGGGACGCGGGAGCAGTACTTC.

This clone was seen only a few times. The V and J genes are TRBV4-2 and TRBJ2-1, with 11 bases aligning to TRBD1. The CDR3 has 17 residues. Germline V lookup: CDR1 LGHNA, CDR2 YNFKEQ. The junction had 11 bases not matched to a gene; V was cut back by 4 bases and J by 6 bases. For the CDR3, the DNA is TGTGCCAGCAGCCCTTACTCCGGGACAGGGGGAATCAATGAGCAGTTCTTC. Protein sequence: CASSPYSGTGGINEQFF.

This chain links TRBV5-5 with TRBJ1-1; 8 positions match TRBD1. The CDR3 runs to 14 residues. V shed 7 bases, J shed 4 bases, and the junction held 9 bases outside the gene matches. The germline gives CDR1 SGHKS, CDR2 YYEKEE (reference sequence). The CDR3 DNA reads as TGTGCCAGCGCGAGGACAGGGCTGGCCACTGAAGCTTTCTTT. As protein: CASARTGLATEAFF.

The chain couples TRBV11-2 to TRBJ2-1; D perhaps matches TRBD1 (5 bases). From germline, CDR1 is SGHAT and CDR2 FQNNGV. Trimming took 4 bases from V and 0 from J, leaving 10 bases between them. This CDR3 comprises 15 residues. CDR3 amino acids: CASSSRASSYNEQFF. The CDR3 DNA sequence: TGTGCCAGCAGCTCCAGGGCTAGCTCCTACAATGAGCAGTTCTTC.

V gene TRBV7-2 combines with J gene TRBJ2-4; 7 bases are a match to TRBD2. V lost 5 bases, J lost 0 bases, and 16 bases stayed unmatched. The CDR3 runs to 19 residues. Germline CDR1 reads SGHTA; CDR2 reads FQGNSA. Written as DNA, the CDR3 is TGTGCCAGCAGCGTTTATGGGGCTAGCGGAGAAATAGCCAAAAACATTCAGTACTTC. Residues: CASSVYGASGEIAKNIQYF.

This chain connects TRBV14 to TRBJ1-1; no reliable D call. V was clipped by 0 bases and J by 4 bases, with 9 bases between them. Germline lookup yields CDR1 SGHDN and CDR2 FVKESK. This CDR3 is 14 amino acids long. The CDR3 is CASSQDLTGTEAFF. Written as DNA, the CDR3 is TGTGCCAGCAGCCAAGACCTTACGGGCACTGAAGCTTTCTTT.

This clone turned up a few times. This sequence joins TRBV13 and TRBJ1-3; the D is unclear. The CDR3 has 11 residues. V gave up 5 bases and J gave up 9 bases, with 8 bases separating them. Germline V CDR1 and CDR2: PRHDT, FYEKMQ (reference sequence). This CDR3 is CASSTGGTIYF. The CDR3 DNA is TGTGCCAGCAGCACCGGAGGCACCATATATTTT.

The chain joins TRBV28 to TRBJ1-5; D is perhaps TRBD1 (5 bases). Per germline, CDR1 MDHEN and CDR2 SYDVKM. The CDR3 runs 14 residues. The V and J ends lost 5 bases and 0 bases respectively, with 8 bases between them. The CDR3 spells CASSQGYSNQPQHF. The CDR3 nucleotides are TGTGCCAGCAGTCAGGGATATAGCAATCAGCCCCAGCATTTT.

This clone appeared a few times. The V and J genes are TRBV7-2 and TRBJ2-3; 12 bases agree with TRBD2. The germline gives CDR1 SGHTA, CDR2 FQGNSA. Unmatched junction bases numbered 13, after V lost 6 bases and J lost 0 bases. The CDR3 loop spans 19 amino acids. CDR3 amino acids: CASSPGRTSGTYSTDTQYF. The CDR3 DNA reads TGTGCCAGCAGTCCAGGCCGGACTAGCGGGACCTATAGCACAGATACGCAGTATTTT.

As regards this clone: Germline is not matched at one junction end, which may reflect a read error. CDR3 in DNA: TGTGCCAGCTGGGGCTTCGGGGGGAACGCTGAAGCTTTCTTT. This gives the protein CASWGFGGNAEAFF. The chain combines TRBV5-8 with TRBJ1-1; TRBD1 might be the D (5 bases). CDR1 is SGHTS, CDR2 YDEGEE, per germline. CDR3 length: 14 amino acids.

This clone was detected a few times. The chain recombines TRBV2 with TRBJ2-3; 7 nucleotides align to TRBD1. V gave up 6 bases and J gave up 2 bases; unmatched junction bases: 8. The CDR3 length is 15 residues. Germline V gene data show CDR1 as SNHLY and CDR2 as FYNNEI. The CDR3: CASRERTGNTDTQYF. CDR3 sequence (DNA): TGTGCCAGCAGAGAAAGGACAGGAAACACAGATACGCAGTATTTT. Variable domain in full (rest from reference TRBV2 and TRBJ2-3): EPEVTQTPSHQVTQMGQEVILRCVPISNHLYFYWYRQILGQKVEFLVSFYNNEISEKSEIFDDQFSVERPDGSNFTLKIRSTKLEDSAMYFCASRERTGNTDTQYFGPGTRLTVL.

The V gene is TRBV18, the J gene TRBJ2-7; TRBD1 might be the D (6 bases). V lost 6 bases and J 3 bases, leaving 18 bases between the germline ends. The CDR3 runs to 15 residues. Germline V CDR1 and CDR2: KGHSH, LQKENI. CDR3 loop: CASSLDRSSYYEQYF. CDR3 DNA sequence: TGTGCCAGCTCTCTCGACAGGTCAAGCTACTACGAGCAGTACTTC.

The V gene is TRBV7-2, the J gene TRBJ2-2, with TRBD1 as a possible D gene (6 bases). This CDR3 comprises 16 residues. V lost 2 bases and J lost 7, with 17 bases in between. Looked up from germline, CDR1 is SGHTA and CDR2 is FQGNSA. The CDR3 region is CASSLNRDLAGGELFF. The CDR3, as DNA: TGTGCCAGCAGCTTAAACAGGGACCTCGCCGGCGGGGAGCTGTTTTTT.

V usage is TRBV7-9 and J usage is TRBJ1-6; weak D call: TRBD1 (5 bases). V was clipped by 7 bases and J by 12 bases, with 16 bases between them. Germline values: CDR1 SEHNR, CDR2 FQNEAQ (reference sequence). The CDR3 loop spans 13 amino acids. CDR3 DNA sequence: TGTGCCAGCACCCTGCTGGGGGGAAGACCCCTCCACTTT. It translates to CASTLLGGRPLHF.

The chain employs TRBV6-5 and TRBJ2-3; 7 bases are shared with TRBD1. CDR3 length: 15 residues. Trimming took 4 bases from V and 2 from J; bases not matched to a gene: 6. CDR1 MNHEY and CDR2 SVGAGI come from the germline V gene. CDR3 nucleotide sequence: TGTGCCAGCAGTTCCCCAGGGGGATTCACAGATACGCAGTATTTT. This codes for CASSSPGGFTDTQYF.